The clone carrying this TCR delta chain was counted a few times. Its target is not known. A clone one base away is much larger, so this may be a read error. Deletions cut 3 bases from V and 6 bases from J, with 20 bases between. The CDR3 has 16 residues. The germline V gene has CDR1 TSWWSYY and CDR2 QGS. This sample was included in a study of delta chains in infants with herpesvirus infections. General observations from the study: The public clonotype appeared only at the first post-infection time point. Among Vdelta1 cells, the public clonotype apparently waned within approximately nine weeks.

Gamma-chain- and delta-chain-specific primers converted PBMC RNA into TCR cDNA. TCRdb reanalysed the RT-PCR reads via CATT. The sample records some 500 delta-chain clones, approximately 12% being singletons. The V and J genes are TRDV1 and TRDJ1, with D perhaps matching TRDD3 (5 bases). The source of this sequence is a human donor who was a Ugandan infant, either HIV-exposed or HIV-unexposed (not recorded which). Material: peripheral blood, obtained at time point 2 of longitudinal follow-up. The CDR3 DNA reads as TGTGCTCTTGGGGATCAGGTCGCTAGGGGAGCTCATAAACTCATCTTT. It translates to CALGDQVARGAHKLIF.